The 12 T cell receptor beta chains presented below share a single source sample, sequenced in a study of graft-versus-host responses after intestinal transplantation. The assay was immunoSEQ multiplex PCR, and TCRdb's table has in-frame clones only and misses some. This table has around 84,000 clones, around 83% appearing once. The antigens of these receptors remain unknown. The specimen comprised unstimulated CD8+ T cells sorted from spleen or lymph node cells, sampled before intestinal transplant. The origin of the receptors is a human donor who received an intestinal transplant.

The J gene is TRBJ2-7, the V gene TRBV7-9; D gene uncertain. Trimming removed 2 bases from V and 12 bases from J, with 14 bases in between. The germline V gene encodes CDR1 SEHNR and CDR2 FQNEAQ (reference sequence). The CDR3 has 12 amino acids. CDR3 in DNA: TGTGCCAGCAGCTTATCTCCAAGTTGCCTGTACTTC. This codes for CASSLSPSCLYF.

The V gene is TRBV5-6, the J gene TRBJ2-7; D gene uncertain. CDR3 length: 12 amino acids. The germline V and J ends were trimmed by 2 bases and 2 bases, with 5 bases remaining between them. CDR1 SGHDT and CDR2 YYEEEE come from the germline V gene. CDR3 in DNA: TGTGCCAGCAGCTTCCGGGCCTACGAGCAGTACTTC. Translated: CASSFRAYEQYF.

The rearrangement links TRBV27 to TRBJ2-1, with TRBD2 as a possible D gene (6 bases). The CDR3 extends over 13 amino acids. The V and J ends lost 6 bases and 2 bases respectively, with 8 bases between them. CDR1 and CDR2 (germline): MNHEY, SMNVEV (reference sequence). Written as DNA, the CDR3 is TGTGCCAGCAGCCGGGGGACCTACAATGAGCAGTTCTTC. It yields the protein CASSRGTYNEQFF.

This clone was recorded a few times. This specimen includes other DNA sequences encoding the same CDR3. The chain recombines TRBV2 with TRBJ2-2, with 7 bases identical to TRBD1. The CDR3 runs to 14 residues. With V trimmed by 6 bases and J by 8 bases, 9 bases remained unmatched. Germline V gene data show CDR1 as SNHLY and CDR2 as FYNNEI. The DNA for the CDR3 is TGTGCCAGCAGCGGGACAGTCAAGACGGGGGAGCTGTTTTTT. It yields the protein CASSGTVKTGELFF. The complete variable domain, with remaining parts taken from reference TRBV2 and TRBJ2-2, reads EPEVTQTPSHQVTQMGQEVILRCVPISNHLYFYWYRQILGQKVEFLVSFYNNEISEKSEIFDDQFSVERPDGSNFTLKIRSTKLEDSAMYFCASSGTVKTGELFFGEGSRLTVL.

The genes are TRBV6-1 and TRBJ1-1; no clear D. Trimming stripped 5 bases from V and 5 bases from J, with 15 bases between. This CDR3 region has 14 residues. The V gene's germline CDR1 is MNHNS and CDR2 SASEGT. CDR3 DNA: TGTGCCAGCAGTTCCGAGGGCGGAGGGACTGAAGCTTTCTTT. This sequence encodes CASSSEGGGTEAFF.

The chain couples TRBV9 to TRBJ2-3; D remains ambiguous. This CDR3 has 12 residues. V shed 4 bases and J shed 2 bases, with 5 bases lying between them. The V gene's germline CDR1 is SGDLS and CDR2 YYNGEE. DNA for the CDR3: TGTGCCAGCAGCTTACCCACAGATACGCAGTATTTT. As protein: CASSLPTDTQYF.

This clone was seen just once. This chain uses TRBV7-8 with TRBJ2-2; no reliable D call. Trimming shortened V by 2 bases and J by 2 bases, and 0 bases separated the two germline ends. This CDR3 spans 12 amino acids. Germline values: CDR1 SGHVS, CDR2 FQNEAQ. The CDR3 nucleotides are TGTGCCAGCAGCTTAAACACCGGGGAGCTGTTTTTT. It translates to CASSLNTGELFF.

The genes are TRBV5-1 and TRBJ2-1; D is ambiguous. Deletions cut 2 bases from V and 7 bases from J, with 4 bases between. Germline V CDR1 and CDR2: SGHRS, YFSETQ. CDR3 length equals 11 residues. CDR3 DNA sequence: TGCGCCAGCAGCTTCCTGAATGAGCAGTTCTTC. It yields the protein CASSFLNEQFF.

The chain links TRBV5-8 to TRBJ2-7; D gene uncertain. This CDR3 is built from 13 residues. With 2 bases removed from V and 4 bases from J, the gap between germline ends came to 10 bases. CDR1 is SGHTS, CDR2 YDEGEE, per germline. CDR3 loop: CASSLYDFYEQYF. CDR3 DNA: TGTGCCAGCAGCTTATACGACTTTTACGAGCAGTACTTC.

The rearrangement uses TRBV19 and TRBJ2-1; D perhaps matches TRBD1 (5 bases). The V gene lost 3 bases and the J gene lost 8 bases, with 11 bases spanning the gap. Germline CDR1 LNHDA, CDR2 SQIVND (reference sequence). The CDR3 totals 13 residues. CDR3 amino acids: CASSMGRVHEQFF. The CDR3 DNA reads as TGTGCCAGTAGTATGGGCAGGGTCCATGAGCAGTTCTTC.

This clone came up a few times. This rearrangement joins TRBV4-1 to TRBJ2-5, with D perhaps matching TRBD2 (6 bases). Germline values: CDR1 MGHRA, CDR2 YSYEKL. CDR3 size: 15 residues. Trimming shortened V by 5 bases and J by 2 bases, and 15 bases separated the two germline ends. The CDR3 loop is CASSSGTGFQETQYF. In nucleotides, the CDR3 is TGCGCCAGCAGCTCCGGGACTGGATTTCAAGAGACCCAGTACTTC.

Concerning this clone itself: The sample carries other DNA sequences with the same CDR3. The J gene is TRBJ2-7, the V gene TRBV28, with D hard to call. CDR1 and CDR2 (germline): MDHEN, SYDVKM. The CDR3 runs 10 residues. V lost 1 base, J lost 5 bases, and 0 bases lay in between. This chain's CDR3 is CASSLYEQYF. The CDR3, as DNA: TGTGCCAGCAGTTTATACGAGCAGTACTTC.